A selection of T cell receptor beta chains follows, all from one sample in a study of technical replicates of blood from a handful of donors. Generated by immunoSEQ multiplex PCR, the TCRdb table keeps only in-frame clones and is missing some. This table has 75,000 to 100,000 clones, about 95% appearing once. Sequenced input: T cells isolated from PBMCs. These receptors were taken from a human donor in good health. Each CDR3 is given with its conserved first and last residue. D genes are given only for firm matches.

TRBV27	NA	TRBJ1-1	CASSPPGDTEAFF
TRBV6-5	TRBD1	TRBJ1-5	CASRSQGMGNQPQHF
TRBV29-1	NA	TRBJ1-2	CSVESENYGYTF
TRBV6-1	NA	TRBJ1-5	CASSETGLNQPQHF
TRBV6-5	TRBD1	TRBJ1-2	CASSYGVQGARGYTF
TRBV5-1	NA	TRBJ1-5	CASSLGQVGQPQHF
TRBV19	NA	TRBJ2-5	CASSNRGLWETQYF
TRBV4-1	TRBD2	TRBJ2-5	CASSLGGEGDFETQYF
TRBV5-1	NA	TRBJ1-4	CASSWGTHGGEKLFF
TRBV19	NA	TRBJ1-2	CASSATERYGYTF
TRBV21-1	NA	TRBJ1-2	CASSKVAQGENYGYTF
TRBV6-1	NA	TRBJ1-2	CASSPRETGYGYTF
TRBV28	NA	TRBJ1-2	CASSSTGGPYGYTF
TRBV27	NA	TRBJ2-7	CASSFQGKVYEQYF